Reported below is one T cell receptor beta chain. Its antigen is unidentified. The treatment was: around 19 received Ad26.COV2.S at low or high dose, single or two shots; 5 received placebo; per-sample allocation not given. The samples date from day 63 after the first vaccine or placebo injection. The record originates from a study of Ad26.COV2.S vaccination and SARS-CoV-2 variants. Study context: The COV1001 Ad26.COV2.S trial arm included the donor. The study gave Ad26.COV2.S intramuscularly, once or twice 56 days apart. Points from the study as a whole: In vaccinated individuals, spike-specific CD8+ and CD4+ T cell responses reportedly displayed substantial breadth.

Trimming at V came to 0 bases and at J to 3 bases, leaving 4 bases not matched to a gene. This CDR3 is built from 15 residues. The germline V gene encodes CDR1 LGHNA and CDR2 YSLEER. The table came from immunoSEQ multiplex PCR; TCRdb's copy has only in-frame clones and leaves some out. Of 200,000 to 300,000 clones in the sample, more than 75% were seen once. The chain uses TRBV4-3 and TRBJ2-7, with 8 bases that match TRBD1. The sequencing used peripheral blood, collected in a trial of Ad26.COV2.S vaccine versus placebo. The receptor's source is a person aged 18-60 years who received the Ad26.COV2.S COVID-19 vaccine or a placebo. CDR3 region: CASSQDHRGNYEQYF. CDR3 bases: TGCGCCAGCAGCCAAGATCACAGGGGGAACTACGAGCAGTACTTC.